The 14 T cell receptor beta chains in this list originate from one sample, sequenced in a study of blood T cell repertoires in COVID-19. Method: immunoSEQ multiplex PCR; TCRdb's copy keeps in-frame clones and lacks some. The sample has 100,000 to 150,000 clones, over 80% seen once. Sample: peripheral blood. The receptors were sampled from a man between 35 and 55 years old with active or convalescent COVID-19.

In its sample, this clone was seen a few times. This chain uses TRBV27 with TRBJ1-1; 10 bases are shared with TRBD1. Germline values: CDR1 MNHEY, CDR2 SMNVEV (reference sequence). With V trimmed by 7 bases and J by 0 bases, 5 bases remained unmatched. CDR3 length equals 15 residues. In DNA, the CDR3 is TGTGCCAGCAAGGACAGGGGGGGCCTGAACACTGAAGCTTTCTTT. Protein sequence: CASKDRGGLNTEAFF.

CDR3 sequence reads: CASRGGPQETQYF. In DNA form, the CDR3 reads TGTGCCAGCAGGGGGGGGCCTCAAGAGACCCAGTACTTC. J is TRBJ2-5 and V is TRBV6-5; maybe TRBD2 (7 bases). Germline CDR1 MNHEY, CDR2 SVGAGI. The CDR3 is 13 residues long. V lost 6 bases, J lost 2 bases, and 10 bases lay in between.

The rearrangement joins TRBV19 to TRBJ1-4; D is unresolved. The CDR3 is made up of 15 amino acids. V was cut by 1 base and J by 0 bases, with 6 bases left in between. From germline, CDR1 is LNHDA and CDR2 SQIVND (reference sequence). The CDR3 protein is CASSIALPTNEKLFF. The DNA for the CDR3 is TGTGCCAGTAGTATAGCCCTCCCAACTAATGAAAAACTGTTTTTT.

This chain uses TRBV6-4 with TRBJ1-4; maybe TRBD1 (6 bases). Germline CDR1 and CDR2: MRHNA and SNTAGT. Trimming pared 6 bases from V and 7 bases from J, leaving 18 bases between. The CDR3 contains 15 residues. The CDR3 region is CASSPGGAIAEKLFF. CDR3 DNA sequence: TGTGCCAGCAGCCCCGGGGGGGCAATAGCTGAAAAACTGTTTTTT.

The DNA for the CDR3 is TGTGCCAGCAGTGACTCCCCGTCATGGGCATCACCCCTCCACTTT. This sequence encodes CASSDSPSWASPLHF. The chain combines TRBV6-4 with TRBJ1-6; D unclear. CDR3 size: 15 residues. CDR1 and CDR2 (germline): MRHNA, SNTAGT. V lost 0 bases and J 10 bases, leaving 13 bases between the germline ends.

This clone was observed once. The chain couples TRBV6-5 to TRBJ1-6; tentative D call: TRBD1 (6 bases). The CDR3 consists of 14 residues. CDR1 and CDR2 (germline): MNHEY, SVGAGI. V was cut by 8 bases and J by 10 bases, with 18 bases left in between. The CDR3 DNA follows: TGTGCCAGCCGACCGGGGGGCGAGGGATCACCCCTCCACTTT. Translating gives CASRPGGEGSPLHF.

The CDR3 spells CASRRTSGGPSSYNEQFF. DNA for the CDR3: TGTGCCAGCAGGCGGACTAGCGGGGGGCCCAGCTCCTACAATGAGCAGTTCTTC. The J gene is TRBJ2-1, the V gene TRBV2, with TRBD2 matching 14 bases. Germline values: CDR1 SNHLY, CDR2 FYNNEI. CDR3 size: 18 residues. Trimming cost V 6 bases and J 0 bases; bases outside gene matches: 7.

V is TRBV27 and J is TRBJ2-6; D unclear. The CDR3 has 12 residues. V was shortened by 9 bases and J by 3 bases, with 6 bases between the two germline ends. Germline V gene sequence: CDR1 MNHEY, CDR2 SMNVEV (reference sequence). CDR3 in DNA: TGTGCCAGTTCTAGTGGGGCCAACGTCCTGACTTTC. Translation: CASSSGANVLTF.

This rearrangement joins TRBV7-2 to TRBJ2-2; 7 positions match TRBD2. The CDR3 is 15 amino acids. V trimming: 5 bases; J trimming: 6 bases; junction bases outside the gene matches: 9. Germline lookup yields CDR1 SGHTA and CDR2 FQGNSA. CDR3 nucleotides: TGTGCCAGCAGCCGTCAAAGCGGGGAGTCCGGGGAGCTGTTTTTT. Translation: CASSRQSGESGELFF.

The chain employs TRBV27 and TRBJ2-7; D is perhaps TRBD2 (5 bases). V was clipped by 4 bases and J by 3 bases, with 28 bases between them. This CDR3 contains 19 residues. Germline V gives CDR1 MNHEY, CDR2 SMNVEV (reference sequence). The CDR3 DNA is TGTGCCAGCAGTTCCACGGCACTAGACTTGGTAGATCGGGGCTACGAGCAGTACTTC. This codes for CASSSTALDLVDRGYEQYF.

The chain carries TRBV11-2 and TRBJ2-7; D perhaps matches TRBD2 (6 bases). The germline V gene has CDR1 SGHAT and CDR2 FQNNGV. Trimming took 0 bases from V and 0 from J, leaving 9 bases between them. This CDR3 is 15 amino acids long. This CDR3 is CASSLEAGSSYEQYF. CDR3 in DNA: TGTGCCAGCAGCTTAGAAGCGGGTAGCTCCTACGAGCAGTACTTC.

The chain recombines TRBV7-9 with TRBJ2-4; D is possibly TRBD2 (6 bases). This CDR3 has 18 amino acids. CDR1 and CDR2 (germline): SEHNR, FQNEAQ (reference sequence). V was shortened by 5 bases and J by 9 bases, with 29 bases between the two germline ends. In DNA, the CDR3 is TGTGCCAGCAGCCACCTCCCCGGCAGGGATACTAGCCAGGGCATTCAGTACTTC. The encoded protein is CASSHLPGRDTSQGIQYF.

The J gene is TRBJ2-7, the V gene TRBV4-2, with D perhaps matching TRBD2 (5 bases). The ends were cut back, 1 base at V and 1 base at J, with 8 bases in the middle. Germline-derived CDR1 and CDR2 are LGHNA and YNFKEQ. This CDR3 contains 14 residues. The chain's CDR3 is CASSQGTASYEQYF. CDR3 nucleotides: TGTGCCAGCAGCCAAGGGACTGCGTCCTACGAGCAGTACTTC.

The chain uses TRBV10-2 and TRBJ1-4; D is unclear. Looked up from germline, CDR1 is WSHSY and CDR2 is SAAADI. With 8 bases removed from V and 6 bases from J, the gap between germline ends came to 13 bases. The CDR3 sequence is 13 residues long. The CDR3 region is CASYGEVDEKLFF. CDR3 sequence (DNA): TGCGCCAGCTACGGGGAAGTCGATGAAAAACTGTTTTTT.